This T cell receptor (beta chain) was sequenced during a study of monozygotic twins with inflammatory bowel disease. Findings and caveats of the study: No difference was seen in repertoire similarity between concordant and discordant twins, possibly from limited power.

The CDR3 spans 16 residues. Germline V lookup: CDR1 DFQATT, CDR2 SNEGSKA (reference sequence). UMIs that had a 6-nucleotide sample barcode were put in using template switching. From its re-call of the 5' RACE reads, TCRdb lists each CDR3 protein once, without DNA. Its table lists fewer than 350,000 distinct CDR3 sequences. About this clonotype: Its antigen is not identified.

This clonotype was sampled from a human donor with ulcerative colitis or Crohn's disease, or a healthy co-twin of an affected twin (not recorded which). The V and J genes are TRBV20-1 and TRBJ1-6. Sequences were obtained from blood. CDR3 loop: CSAAPPASSYNSPLHF.